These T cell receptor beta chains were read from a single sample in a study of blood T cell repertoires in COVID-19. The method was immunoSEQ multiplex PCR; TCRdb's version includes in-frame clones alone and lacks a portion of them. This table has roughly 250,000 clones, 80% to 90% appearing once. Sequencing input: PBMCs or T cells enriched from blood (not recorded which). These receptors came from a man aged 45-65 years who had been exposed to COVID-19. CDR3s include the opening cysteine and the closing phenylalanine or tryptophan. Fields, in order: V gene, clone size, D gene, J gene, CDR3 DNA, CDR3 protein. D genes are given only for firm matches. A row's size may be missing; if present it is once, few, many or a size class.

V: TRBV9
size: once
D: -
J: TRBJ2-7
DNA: TGTGCCAGCAGCATGGACACCGCGGGATACGAGCAGTACTTC
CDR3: CASSMDTAGYEQYF

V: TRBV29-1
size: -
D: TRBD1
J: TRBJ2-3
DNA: TGCAGCGCCGATGGACAGGGGGCCCCAGATACGCAGTATTTT
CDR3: CSADGQGAPDTQYF

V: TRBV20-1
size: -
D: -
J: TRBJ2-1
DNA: TGCAGTGCTAGTATAGCTTACAATGAGCAGTTCTTC
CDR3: CSASIAYNEQFF

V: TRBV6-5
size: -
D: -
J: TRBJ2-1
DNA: TGTGCCAGCAGTTACACGTGGGGCGATGAGCAGTTCTTC
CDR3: CASSYTWGDEQFF

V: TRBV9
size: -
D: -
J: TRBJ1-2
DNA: TGTGCCAGCAGCGCCCTTCGTGTTGGCTACACCTTC
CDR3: CASSALRVGYTF

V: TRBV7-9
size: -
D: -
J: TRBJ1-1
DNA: TGTGCCAGCACAAAGGGGTCTGAAGCTTTCTTT
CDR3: CASTKGSEAFF

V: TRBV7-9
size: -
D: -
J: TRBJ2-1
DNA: TGTGCCAGCAGCTTAATGACTTCGATAGATGAGCAGTTCTTC
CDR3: CASSLMTSIDEQFF

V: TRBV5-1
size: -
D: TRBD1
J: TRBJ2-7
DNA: TGCGCCAGCAGCTTGGGGATTGACAGGGGGCCCCGCGAGCAGTACTTC
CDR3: CASSLGIDRGPREQYF

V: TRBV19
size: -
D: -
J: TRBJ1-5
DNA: TGTGCCAGTAGTATCTGGGGCAGTAGCAATCAGCCCCAGCATTTT
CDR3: CASSIWGSSNQPQHF

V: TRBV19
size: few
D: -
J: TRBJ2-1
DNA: TGTGCCAGTAGTCCCCTCTTTTTGGCGGGGATCTCCTTTAGCTCCTACAATGAGCAGTTCTTC
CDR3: CASSPLFLAGISFSSYNEQFF

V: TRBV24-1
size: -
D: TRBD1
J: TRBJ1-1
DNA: TGTGCCACCAGTGACTACAGGGGTGTCGCTTTCTTT
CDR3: CATSDYRGVAFF

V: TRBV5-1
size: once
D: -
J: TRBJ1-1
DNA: TGCGCCAGCAGCTTGTCAGGGACATACACTGAAGCTTTCTTT
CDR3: CASSLSGTYTEAFF

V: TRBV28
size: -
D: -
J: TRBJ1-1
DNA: TGTGCCAGCAGTCCAGCTACGGGGTCACCCGAAGCTTTCTTT
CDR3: CASSPATGSPEAFF

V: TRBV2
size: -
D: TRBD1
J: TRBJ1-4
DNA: TGTGCCAGCAATGGAGGACAGGGGGAAAAACTGTTTTTT
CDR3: CASNGGQGEKLFF

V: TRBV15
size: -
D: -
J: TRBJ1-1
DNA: TGTGCCACCAGCAGAGATCGAGGCTATAGGGGCGCAGCTTTCTTT
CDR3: CATSRDRGYRGAAFF

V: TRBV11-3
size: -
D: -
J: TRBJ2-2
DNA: TGTGCCAGCAGCCGAGGGCAGAACTCCGGCGGAGAGCTGTTTTTT
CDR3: CASSRGQNSGGELFF

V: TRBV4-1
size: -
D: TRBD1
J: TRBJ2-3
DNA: TGCGCCAGCAGCACCCAGACAGGGGGCTCTTATTACACAGATACGCAGTATTTT
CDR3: CASSTQTGGSYYTDTQYF

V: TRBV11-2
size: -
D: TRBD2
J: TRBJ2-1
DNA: TGTGCCAGCAGCCTAACCCAGACTAGCGCCCTATTTTCGCAGTTCTTC
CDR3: CASSLTQTSALFSQFF

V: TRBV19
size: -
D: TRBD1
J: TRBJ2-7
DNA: TGTGCCAGTAGGCCGACAGGGCCCTTTTACGAGCAGTACTTC
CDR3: CASRPTGPFYEQYF

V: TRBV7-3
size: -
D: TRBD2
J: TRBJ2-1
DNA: TGTGCCAGCAGCTTAGAGCCCATAGCGGGAGGGGGAAACAATGAGCAGTTCTTC
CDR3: CASSLEPIAGGGNNEQFF

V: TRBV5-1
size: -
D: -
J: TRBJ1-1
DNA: TGCGCCAGCAGCTTGTCGGGGTTGGACACTGAAGCTTTCTTT
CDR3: CASSLSGLDTEAFF

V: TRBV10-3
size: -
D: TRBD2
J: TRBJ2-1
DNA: TGTGCCATCCGGACTAGCGGAAGGTATGAGCAGTTCTTC
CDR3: CAIRTSGRYEQFF

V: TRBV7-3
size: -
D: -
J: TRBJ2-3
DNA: TGTGCCAGCAGCTCCCCATCCACAGATACGCAGTATTTT
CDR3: CASSSPSTDTQYF

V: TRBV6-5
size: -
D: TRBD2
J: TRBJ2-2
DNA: TGTGCCAGCGGGGGGGAGAACACCGGGGAGCTGTTTTTT
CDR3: CASGGENTGELFF

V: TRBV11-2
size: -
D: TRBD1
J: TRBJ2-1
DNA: TGTGCCAGCAGCACCACAGGGGGAAATGAGCAGTTCTTC
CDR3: CASSTTGGNEQFF

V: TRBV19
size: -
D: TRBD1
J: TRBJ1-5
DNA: TGTGCCAGTAGTACCTTACAGGGGGCTTATCAGCCCCAGCATTTT
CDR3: CASSTLQGAYQPQHF

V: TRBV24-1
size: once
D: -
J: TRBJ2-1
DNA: TGTGCCACCAGTAAAGGGAGCTCCTACAATGAGCAGTTCTTC
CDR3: CATSKGSSYNEQFF

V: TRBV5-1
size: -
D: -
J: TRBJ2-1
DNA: TGCGCCAGCAGCTTGGATCGCGTTAGCTCCTACAATGAGCAGTTCTTC
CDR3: CASSLDRVSSYNEQFF

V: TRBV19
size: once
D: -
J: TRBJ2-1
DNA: TGTGCCAGTAGTATTACAGGGATCGGTGAGCAGTTCTTC
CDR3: CASSITGIGEQFF